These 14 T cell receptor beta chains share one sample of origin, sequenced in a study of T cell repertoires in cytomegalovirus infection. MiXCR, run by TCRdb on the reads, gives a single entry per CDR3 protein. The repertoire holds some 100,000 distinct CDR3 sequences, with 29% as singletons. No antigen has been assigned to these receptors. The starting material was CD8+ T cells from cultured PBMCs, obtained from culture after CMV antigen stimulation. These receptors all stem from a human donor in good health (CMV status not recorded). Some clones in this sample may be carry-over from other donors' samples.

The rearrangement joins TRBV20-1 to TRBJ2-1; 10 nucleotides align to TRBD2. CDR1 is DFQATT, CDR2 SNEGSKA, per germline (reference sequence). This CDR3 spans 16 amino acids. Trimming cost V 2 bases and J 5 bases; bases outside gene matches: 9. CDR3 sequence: CSARLGTSVRHNEQFF. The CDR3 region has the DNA TGCAGTGCTAGATTAGGGACTAGCGTACGGCACAATGAGCAGTTCTTC.

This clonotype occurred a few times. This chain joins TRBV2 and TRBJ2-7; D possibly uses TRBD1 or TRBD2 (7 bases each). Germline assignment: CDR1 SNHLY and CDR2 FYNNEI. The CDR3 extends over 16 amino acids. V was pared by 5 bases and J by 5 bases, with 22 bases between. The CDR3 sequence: CASSNPSGGGANEQYF. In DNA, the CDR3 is TGTGCCAGCAGTAACCCATCAGGGGGAGGGGCCAACGAGCAGTACTTC.

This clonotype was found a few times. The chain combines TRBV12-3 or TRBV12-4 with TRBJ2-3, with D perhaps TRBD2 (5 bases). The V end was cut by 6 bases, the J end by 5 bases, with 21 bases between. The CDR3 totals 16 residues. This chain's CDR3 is CASSPPGPGGIDTQYF. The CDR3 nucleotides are TGTGCCAGCAGCCCCCCCGGCCCCGGAGGTATAGATACGCAGTATTTT.

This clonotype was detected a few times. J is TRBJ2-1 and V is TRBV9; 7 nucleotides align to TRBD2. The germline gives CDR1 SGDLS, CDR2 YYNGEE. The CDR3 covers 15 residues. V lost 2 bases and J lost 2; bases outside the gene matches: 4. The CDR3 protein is CASSVSGEPYNEQFF. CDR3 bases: TGTGCCAGCAGCGTCAGCGGGGAACCCTACAATGAGCAGTTCTTC.

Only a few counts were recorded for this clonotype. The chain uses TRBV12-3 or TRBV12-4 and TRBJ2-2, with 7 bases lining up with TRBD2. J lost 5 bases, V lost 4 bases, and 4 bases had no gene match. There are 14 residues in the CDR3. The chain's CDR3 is CASSWLGGTGELFF. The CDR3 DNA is TGTGCCAGCAGTTGGTTGGGGGGGACCGGGGAGCTGTTTTTT.

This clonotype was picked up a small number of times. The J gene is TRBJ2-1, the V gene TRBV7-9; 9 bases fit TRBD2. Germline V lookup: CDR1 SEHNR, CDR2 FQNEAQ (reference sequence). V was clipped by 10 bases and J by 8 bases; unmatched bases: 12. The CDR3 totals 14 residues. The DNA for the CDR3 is TGTGCCATCCCATGGGGAGCGGGGGGTTATGAGCAGTTCTTC. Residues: CAIPWGAGGYEQFF.

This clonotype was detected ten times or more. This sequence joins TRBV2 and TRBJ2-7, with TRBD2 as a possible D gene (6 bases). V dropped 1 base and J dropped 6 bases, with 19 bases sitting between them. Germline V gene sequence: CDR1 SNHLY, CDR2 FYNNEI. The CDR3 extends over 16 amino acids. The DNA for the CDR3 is TGTGCCAGCAGTGAAGGCGGGGCGGACCCCTACGGCGAGCAGTACTTC. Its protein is CASSEGGADPYGEQYF.

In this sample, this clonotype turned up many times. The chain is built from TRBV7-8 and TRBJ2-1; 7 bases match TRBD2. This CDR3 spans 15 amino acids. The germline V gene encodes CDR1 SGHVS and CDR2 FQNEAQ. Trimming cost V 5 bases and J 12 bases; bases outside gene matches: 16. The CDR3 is CASSNLADSFLWQFF. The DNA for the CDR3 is TGTGCCAGCAGCAATCTAGCGGACTCTTTCCTTTGGCAGTTCTTC.

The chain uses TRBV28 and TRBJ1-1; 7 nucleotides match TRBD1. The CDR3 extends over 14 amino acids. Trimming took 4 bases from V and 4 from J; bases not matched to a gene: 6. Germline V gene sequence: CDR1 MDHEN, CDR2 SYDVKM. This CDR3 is CASSYRGGGTEAFF. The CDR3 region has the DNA TGTGCCAGCAGTTACAGGGGCGGTGGCACTGAAGCTTTCTTT.

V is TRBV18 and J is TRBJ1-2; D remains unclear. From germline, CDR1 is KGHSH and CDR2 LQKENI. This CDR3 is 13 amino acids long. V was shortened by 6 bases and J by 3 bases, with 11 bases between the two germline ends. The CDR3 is CASSGQRDYGYTF. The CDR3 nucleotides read TGTGCCAGCTCCGGGCAGAGGGACTATGGCTACACCTTC.

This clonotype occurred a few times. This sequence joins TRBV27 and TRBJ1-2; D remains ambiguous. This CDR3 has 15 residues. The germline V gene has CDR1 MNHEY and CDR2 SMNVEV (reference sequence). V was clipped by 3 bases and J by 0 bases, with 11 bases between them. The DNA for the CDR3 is TGTGCCAGCAGTTTCGGGGAGTCAGCTAACTATGGCTACACCTTC. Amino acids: CASSFGESANYGYTF.

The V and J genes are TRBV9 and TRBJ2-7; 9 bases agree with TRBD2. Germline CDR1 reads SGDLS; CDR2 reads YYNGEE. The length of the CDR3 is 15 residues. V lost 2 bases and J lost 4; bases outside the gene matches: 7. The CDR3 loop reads CASSVGASGVYEQYF. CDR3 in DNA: TGTGCCAGCAGCGTTGGGGCTAGCGGGGTTTACGAGCAGTACTTC.

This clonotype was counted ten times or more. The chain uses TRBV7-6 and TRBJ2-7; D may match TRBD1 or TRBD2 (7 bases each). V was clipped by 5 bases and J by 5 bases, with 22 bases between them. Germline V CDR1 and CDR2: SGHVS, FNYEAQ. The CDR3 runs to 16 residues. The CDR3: CASSPSGGGQSDEQYF. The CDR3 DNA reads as TGTGCCAGCAGCCCCTCAGGGGGGGGCCAGTCCGACGAGCAGTACTTC.

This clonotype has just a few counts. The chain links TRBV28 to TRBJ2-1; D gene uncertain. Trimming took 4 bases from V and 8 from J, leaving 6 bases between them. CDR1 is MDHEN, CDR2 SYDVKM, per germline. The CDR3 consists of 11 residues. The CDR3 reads CASSSNHEQFF. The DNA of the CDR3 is TGTGCCAGCAGTTCTAACCATGAGCAGTTCTTC. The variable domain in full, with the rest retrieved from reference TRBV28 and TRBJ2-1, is DVKVTQSSRYLVKRTGEKVFLECVQDMDHENMFWYRQDPGLGLRLIYFSYDVKMKEKGDIPEGYSVSREKKERFSLILESASTNQTSMYLCASSSNHEQFFGPGTRLTVL.